A selection of T cell receptor beta chains follows, all from one sample in a study of post-analysis software for immune sequencing data. MiXCR, run by TCRdb on the PCR reads, gives a single entry per CDR3 protein. Found here are around 700,000 distinct CDR3 sequences, 55% to 60% of them singletons; the top ten hold around 11%. The sample consisted of blood. These receptors were taken from a girl under 10 years old with multiple sclerosis. Both conserved end residues are part of each CDR3. The D gene is left open where the match is weak. A clone size is listed for some rows: how often the clone was seen (once, few, many), or a class if it is expanded.

v_call	d_call	j_call	clone_size	cdr3_aa	cdr3_nt
TRBV20-1	.	TRBJ1-2	few	CSARSMDGYTF	TGCAGTGCTAGAAGCATGGATGGCTACACCTTC
TRBV12-3/TRBV12-4	.	TRBJ2-4	.	CASSGTGKNIQYF	TGTGCCAGCAGTGGGACGGGTAAAAACATTCAGTACTTC
TRBV6-5	.	TRBJ2-6	few	CASNPSDRGANVLTF	TGTGCCAGCAACCCCTCCGACAGGGGGGCCAACGTCCTGACTTTC
TRBV7-2	.	TRBJ2-5	few	CASSLAGGGGQETQYF	TGTGCCAGCAGCTTAGCGGGGGGCGGGGGACAAGAGACCCAGTACTTC
TRBV9	.	TRBJ1-5	few	CASSKGTVQPQHF	TGTGCCAGCAGCAAAGGGACGGTTCAGCCCCAGCATTTT
TRBV29-1	TRBD2	TRBJ2-7	.	CSALSGGDEQYF	TGCAGCGCCCTGTCGGGAGGGGACGAGCAGTACTTC
TRBV10-3	TRBD2	TRBJ2-3	.	CAISGKRGGTDTQYF	TGTGCCATCAGCGGCAAGCGGGGGGGCACAGATACGCAGTATTTT
TRBV7-9	.	TRBJ2-5	.	CASSLEDETQYF	TGTGCCAGCAGCTTAGAGGATGAGACCCAGTACTTC
TRBV7-9	TRBD2	TRBJ2-1	.	CASSLVAGVRYNEQFF	TGTGCCAGCAGCTTAGTGGCGGGAGTGCGTTACAATGAGCAGTTCTTC
TRBV27	TRBD1	TRBJ1-2	.	CASSFAKNRGNYGYTF	TGTGCCAGCAGTTTCGCGAAAAACAGGGGGAACTATGGCTACACCTTC
TRBV7-9	.	TRBJ1-1	.	CASSFLGDGNTEAFF	TGTGCCAGCAGCTTTTTGGGGGACGGTAACACTGAAGCTTTCTTT
TRBV7-9	TRBD2	TRBJ2-5	.	CAIPGEGLDTDNLEETQYF	TGTGCCATCCCGGGAGAGGGACTAGATACCGACAACCTCGAAGAGACCCAGTACTTC
TRBV7-7	.	TRBJ2-1	few	CAVGYNEQFF	TGTGCTGTGGGGTACAATGAGCAGTTCTTC
TRBV20-1	TRBD2	TRBJ2-3	.	CSASAAGGPNTQYF	TGCAGTGCTAGTGCTGCGGGAGGGCCGAATACGCAGTATTTT
TRBV29-1	.	TRBJ1-2	.	CSVTAGRSYGYTF	TGCAGCGTCACAGCGGGCAGGAGCTATGGCTACACCTTC
TRBV6-1	.	TRBJ2-7	.	CASSEDGPYEQYF	TGTGCCAGCAGTGAAGATGGACCCTACGAGCAGTACTTC
TRBV5-1	TRBD2	TRBJ2-3	.	CASSPELAATDTQYF	TGCGCCAGCAGCCCCGAACTAGCGGCCACAGATACGCAGTATTTT
TRBV29-1	TRBD2	TRBJ2-3	.	CSVIGLDQADTQYF	TGCAGCGTTATCGGACTAGACCAAGCAGATACGCAGTATTTT
TRBV6-5	TRBD2	TRBJ2-3	.	CASSHTFSGRGDTQYF	TGTGCCAGCAGTCACACGTTTAGCGGGAGAGGGGATACGCAGTATTTT
TRBV4-2	TRBD1	TRBJ2-3	few	CASSQARDRADTQYF	TGTGCCAGCAGCCAAGCCCGGGACAGGGCAGATACGCAGTATTTT
TRBV20-1	.	TRBJ1-3	.	CSARDPTLSGNTIYF	TGCAGTGCTAGAGATCCCACTTTATCCGGAAACACCATATATTTT
TRBV20-1	.	TRBJ2-1	few	CSASSGTLYNEQFF	TGCAGTGCTAGTTCGGGCACTCTCTACAATGAGCAGTTCTTC
TRBV10-2	.	TRBJ1-2	once	CATATGLNYGYTF	TGCGCCACCGCGACAGGCCTTAACTATGGCTACACCTTC
TRBV5-1	TRBD1	TRBJ1-2	.	CASSLRARGGGGVYGYTF	TGCGCCAGCAGCTTACGGGCCCGAGGAGGAGGGGGCGTCTATGGCTACACCTTC
TRBV29-1	TRBD2	TRBJ2-5	.	CSAGSSGGQETQYF	TGCAGTGCAGGGTCTAGCGGGGGCCAAGAGACCCAGTACTTC
TRBV20-1	.	TRBJ2-3	.	CSARQPHGPDTQYF	TGCAGTGCTAGACAACCTCACGGCCCAGATACGCAGTATTTT
TRBV20-1	TRBD2	TRBJ2-3	.	CSASLLAGTDTQYF	TGCAGTGCTAGCTTACTAGCGGGGACAGATACGCAGTATTTT
TRBV9	TRBD2	TRBJ2-3	.	CASSPKVVGGAQTDTQYF	TGTGCCAGCAGCCCAAAGGTGGTCGGGGGGGCGCAAACAGATACGCAGTATTTT
TRBV28	.	TRBJ2-7	.	CASSSTWGRQYF	TGTGCCAGCAGTTCCACATGGGGGCGGCAGTACTTC
TRBV24-1	.	TRBJ2-5	few	CATSDVQEQETQYF	TGTGCCACCAGTGATGTACAGGAGCAAGAGACCCAGTACTTC
TRBV29-1	.	TRBJ1-2	.	CSVSTGRNYGYTF	TGCAGCGTTAGTACGGGGCGGAACTATGGCTACACCTTC
TRBV29-1	TRBD2	TRBJ2-3	.	CSVAGLAGAGSTDTQYF	TGCAGCGTTGCGGGACTAGCGGGAGCGGGGAGCACAGATACGCAGTATTTT
TRBV5-1	.	TRBJ2-5	.	CASSLEGEAPLQETQYF	TGCGCCAGCAGCTTGGAGGGTGAAGCACCCTTACAAGAGACCCAGTACTTC
TRBV10-3	.	TRBJ2-5	few	CAISAQETQYF	TGTGCCATCAGTGCCCAAGAGACCCAGTACTTC
TRBV6-5	TRBD2	TRBJ2-5	.	CASRPAGGNEQYF	TGTGCCAGCAGACCAGCGGGAGGGAATGAGCAGTACTTC
TRBV20-1	TRBD2	TRBJ2-7	few	CSASGVAGAADEQYF	TGCAGTGCCTCGGGGGTGGCGGGAGCGGCGGACGAGCAGTACTTC
TRBV12-3/TRBV12-4	.	TRBJ2-1	few	CASRPKLPTIGQFF	TGTGCCAGCAGACCCAAGCTTCCCACTATCGGGCAGTTCTTC
TRBV4-1	.	TRBJ2-3	.	CASSQGPGGPLTQYF	TGCGCCAGCAGCCAAGGTCCCGGGGGTCCACTTACGCAGTATTTT
TRBV30	.	TRBJ2-2	.	CAWSGVAAQGTGELFF	TGTGCCTGGAGTGGGGTAGCAGCCCAGGGCACCGGGGAGCTGTTTTTT
TRBV27	.	TRBJ1-1	.	CASRSGNTEAFF	TGTGCCAGCAGATCAGGGAACACTGAAGCTTTCTTT
TRBV6-5	.	TRBJ2-1	.	CASSYRLPNEQFF	TGTGCCAGCAGTTACCGCCTACCCAATGAGCAGTTCTTC
TRBV4-1	.	TRBJ1-3	.	CASSPTGNTIYF	TGCGCCAGCAGCCCGACTGGAAACACCATATATTTT
TRBV20-1	TRBD2	TRBJ2-4	once	CSARAIGGAQNIQYF	TGCAGTGCTAGAGCTATCGGGGGGGCCCAAAACATTCAGTACTTC
TRBV2	.	TRBJ2-5	.	CASSEVRLATPGTQYF	TGTGCCAGCAGTGAAGTCCGGCTAGCCACGCCGGGGACCCAGTACTTC
TRBV20-1	.	TRBJ2-5	.	CSAPKAGVETQYF	TGCAGTGCTCCCAAAGCCGGAGTAGAGACCCAGTACTTC
TRBV14	.	TRBJ2-1	.	CASSQVGRHYKVHEQFF	TGTGCCAGCAGCCAAGTAGGTCGGCATTACAAGGTCCATGAGCAGTTCTTC
TRBV6-1	TRBD1	TRBJ2-5	.	CATSMGWRGTGLRETQYF	TGTGCCACTAGTATGGGATGGCGAGGGACAGGGTTGCGGGAGACCCAGTACTTC
TRBV5-1	.	TRBJ2-3	.	CASSLGDRRSTDTQYF	TGCGCCAGCAGCTTGGGGGACCGTAGAAGCACAGATACGCAGTATTTT
TRBV19	.	TRBJ2-3	.	CASNPKGGDTQYF	TGTGCCAGTAACCCGAAAGGGGGTGATACGCAGTATTTT
TRBV7-2	.	TRBJ2-5	once	CASSLVSSDLQETQYF	TGTGCAAGCAGCTTGGTCTCTAGCGACCTACAAGAGACCCAGTACTTC